The 6 T cell receptor beta chains presented below share a single source sample, sequenced in a study of OX40 agonist ivuxolimab in advanced cancers. TCRdb keeps only in-frame clones here, not all; method: immunoSEQ multiplex PCR. The sample holds 55,000 to 65,000 clones, 70% to 90% seen once. The sequencing used CD4+ or CD8+ T cells sorted from blood, collected in a trial of the OX40 agonist ivuxolimab. Every receptor here comes from an adult with an advanced solid tumor such as melanoma, head and neck, liver or kidney cancer.

This clone was detected a few times. The chain recombines TRBV2 with TRBJ1-2; unclear D gene. Germline V gene lookup returns CDR1 SNHLY and CDR2 FYNNEI. Between the trimmed V and J ends, which lost 4 bases and 4 bases, there was a span of 10 bases. The CDR3 covers 13 residues. CDR3 sequence (DNA): TGTGCCAGCAGTGGATACGGATTCTATGGCTACACCTTC. This gives the protein CASSGYGFYGYTF.

V usage is TRBV2 and J usage is TRBJ2-3; D assignment may be TRBD1 or TRBD2 (5 bases each). V was cut by 2 bases and J by 2 bases, with 17 bases left in between. Germline CDR1 SNHLY, CDR2 FYNNEI. The CDR3 runs to 17 residues. CDR3 sequence: CASSESGGAGLTDTQYF. DNA for the CDR3: TGTGCCAGCAGTGAATCAGGAGGTGCAGGGCTCACAGATACGCAGTATTTT.

The rearrangement uses TRBV18 and TRBJ2-5; D not resolved. CDR1 KGHSH and CDR2 LQKENI come from the germline V gene. This CDR3 comprises 12 residues. V was trimmed by 6 bases and J by 3 bases, leaving 8 bases between them. CDR3 DNA sequence: TGTGCCAGCTCGGCCAACAAAGAGACCCAGTACTTC. Amino acid sequence: CASSANKETQYF. Using reference TRBV18 and TRBJ2-5 for the parts outside the CDR3, the full variable domain is NAGVMQNPRHLVRRRGQEARLRCSPMKGHSHVYWYRQLPEEGLKFMVYLQKENIIDESGMPKERFSAEFPKEGPSILRIQQVVRGDSAAYFCASSANKETQYFGPGTRLLVL.

The CDR3 nucleotides read TGCGCCAGCAGTGGAGACAGGGGGCCCTATGGCTACACCTTC. Its protein product is CASSGDRGPYGYTF. V is TRBV10-1 and J is TRBJ1-2; TRBD1 agrees at 10 bases. The CDR3 sequence is 14 residues long. CDR1 and CDR2 from the germline V gene are WNHNN and SYGVQD (reference sequence). V gave up 4 bases and J gave up 4 bases; unmatched junction bases: 3.

This clone turned up a few times. The chain combines TRBV11-2 with TRBJ1-5; possible D gene TRBD1, 6 bases. Germline V gene lookup returns CDR1 SGHAT and CDR2 FQNNGV. There are 15 residues in the CDR3. The V gene lost 5 bases and the J gene lost 2 bases, with 13 bases spanning the gap. The CDR3 spells CASSLQGLGNQPQHF. The CDR3 DNA sequence: TGTGCCAGCAGCCTACAGGGTTTAGGCAATCAGCCCCAGCATTTT.

This clone has a single count. The rearrangement uses TRBV27 and TRBJ2-7; D remains ambiguous. This CDR3 has 15 amino acids. The V and J ends lost 4 bases and 4 bases respectively, with 17 bases between them. Germline CDR1 and CDR2: MNHEY and SMNVEV (reference sequence). This chain's CDR3 is CASSSISPGFYEQYF. CDR3 nucleotide sequence: TGTGCCAGCAGTTCAATATCCCCCGGGTTTTACGAGCAGTACTTC.